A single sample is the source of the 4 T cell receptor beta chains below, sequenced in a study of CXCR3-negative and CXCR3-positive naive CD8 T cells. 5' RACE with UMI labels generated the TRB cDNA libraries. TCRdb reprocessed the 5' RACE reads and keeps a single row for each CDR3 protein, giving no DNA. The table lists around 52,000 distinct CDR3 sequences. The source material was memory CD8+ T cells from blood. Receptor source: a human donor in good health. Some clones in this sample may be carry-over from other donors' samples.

The CDR3 reads CASSSLYLQETQYF. This rearrangement joins TRBV7-9 to TRBJ2-5. The germline V gene encodes CDR1 SEHNR and CDR2 FQNEAQ (reference sequence). The CDR3 totals 14 residues.

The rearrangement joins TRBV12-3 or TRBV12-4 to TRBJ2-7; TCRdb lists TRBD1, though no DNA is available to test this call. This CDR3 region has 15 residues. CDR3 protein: CASSLLTGTPYEQYF.

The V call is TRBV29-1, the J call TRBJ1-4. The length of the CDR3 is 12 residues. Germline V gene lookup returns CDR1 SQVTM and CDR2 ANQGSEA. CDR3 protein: CSVDRRGEKLFF.

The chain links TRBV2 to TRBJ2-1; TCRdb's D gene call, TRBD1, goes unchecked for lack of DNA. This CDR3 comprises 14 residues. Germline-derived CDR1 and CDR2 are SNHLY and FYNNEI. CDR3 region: CASSYPTGKNEQFF.